These 9 T cell receptor beta chains were all obtained from the same sample, sequenced in a study of shared clonotypes between healthy human individuals. Selected positively for CCR7 and CD45RO-negative, naive CD8 cells excluded terminally differentiated effector memory CD45RA+ cells. The data were produced by immunoSEQ multiplex PCR, yet TCRdb's version contains in-frame clones alone and is incomplete. The table records about 2.2 million clones, around 93% of them present only once. The specimen was naive CD8+ T cells from PBMCs. All receptors come from a man between 18 and 35 years old in good health. Some clones in this sample may be carry-over from other donors' samples.

The chain has TRBV4-3 and TRBJ2-1; 13 bases line up with TRBD2. The V gene's germline CDR1 is LGHNA and CDR2 YSLEER. V lost 0 bases and J lost 1; bases outside the gene matches: 6. The length of the CDR3 is 19 residues. CDR3 coding DNA: TGCGCCAGCAGCCAAGATGGTGGACTAGCGGGAGAGTCCTACAATGAGCAGTTCTTC. Translation: CASSQDGGLAGESYNEQFF.

The chain is built from TRBV27 and TRBJ2-3; 7 bases match TRBD2. The V segment lost 5 bases and the J segment 4 bases; nucleotides outside the gene matches: 12. Germline V gene lookup returns CDR1 MNHEY and CDR2 SMNVEV (reference sequence). This CDR3 is built from 16 residues. CDR3 sequence: CASSPLLADYADTQYF. Here the CDR3 DNA reads TGTGCCAGCAGTCCCCTTCTAGCGGACTATGCAGATACGCAGTATTTT.

DNA for the CDR3: TGCGCCAGCAGCCAGGCCCCCGCAGGCCACTCCCCAGATACGCAGTATTTT. This gives the protein CASSQAPAGHSPDTQYF. The genes are TRBV4-1 and TRBJ2-3; D gene ambiguous. The CDR3 runs 17 residues. The germline V gene encodes CDR1 MGHRA and CDR2 YSYEKL. V was trimmed by 3 bases and J by 4 bases, leaving 20 bases between them.

The chain links TRBV27 to TRBJ2-7; tentative D call: TRBD2 (5 bases). CDR1 and CDR2 (germline): MNHEY, SMNVEV (reference sequence). The CDR3 has 16 residues. V shed 0 bases and J shed 0 bases, with 12 bases lying between them. This CDR3 reads CASSLSAGLSSYEQYF. CDR3 coding DNA: TGTGCCAGCAGTTTATCCGCCGGACTTAGCTCCTACGAGCAGTACTTC.

Points on this clone: Other DNA variants within this sample encode the same CDR3. The chain combines TRBV6-4 with TRBJ2-3, with D uncertain. The length of the CDR3 is 13 residues. Trimming took 2 bases from V and 3 from J, leaving 6 bases between them. Germline lookup yields CDR1 MRHNA and CDR2 SNTAGT. CDR3 DNA sequence: TGTGCCAGCAGTGACGGGCTAACAGATACGCAGTATTTT. It translates to CASSDGLTDTQYF.

CDR3 coding DNA: TGTGCCAGCAGCTCTAGACAGGATAATGAGCAGTTCTTC. Its protein product is CASSSRQDNEQFF. The chain uses TRBV7-3 and TRBJ2-1; D possibly corresponds to TRBD1 (6 bases). The CDR3 totals 13 residues. V lost 4 bases to trimming and J lost 7 bases, with 11 bases between them. Germline V gene sequence: CDR1 SGHTA, CDR2 FQGTGA.

In this sample, this clone turned up once. The sample has other DNA sequences that encode this CDR3 too. This chain joins TRBV4-1 and TRBJ1-1, with D unresolved. The germline V gene has CDR1 MGHRA and CDR2 YSYEKL. The V end lost 1 base, the J end lost 0 bases, and 9 bases lay between the germline ends. The CDR3 extends over 15 amino acids. CDR3 DNA sequence: TGCGCCAGCAGCCAAGGGCGGGGTATGAACACTGAAGCTTTCTTT. It specifies CASSQGRGMNTEAFF.

The table lists this clone with a count of one. The gene calls are TRBV5-1 and TRBJ2-2; possibly TRBD2 for D (5 bases). The CDR3 length is 16 residues. Between the trimmed V and J ends, which lost 6 bases and 2 bases, there was a span of 17 bases. Germline V CDR1 and CDR2: SGHRS, YFSETQ. The DNA of the CDR3 is TGCGCCAGCACGTCGAGCGGCATTCTAAACACCGGGGAGCTGTTTTTT. It translates to CASTSSGILNTGELFF.

The J gene is TRBJ2-2, the V gene TRBV5-1; a possible D gene is TRBD2 (5 bases). V gave up 0 bases and J gave up 4 bases, with 16 bases separating them. The V gene's germline CDR1 is SGHRS and CDR2 YFSETQ. The CDR3 loop spans 17 amino acids. The CDR3, as DNA: TGCGCCAGCAGCTTGGAAGTAGGGCACCGGGGCACCGGGGAGCTGTTTTTT. Encoded protein: CASSLEVGHRGTGELFF.